This T cell receptor (beta chain) was profiled in a study of naive and memory T cell subsets. To note about this clonotype: Its cognate antigen is unknown.

Two oligonucleotides, mixed equimolar, formed the beta constant-region primer covering TRBC1 and TRBC2. TCRdb re-derived calls from the UMI-ligation and nested PCR reads in MiXCR, one entry per CDR3 protein. The sample holds around 31,000 distinct CDR3 sequences, around 10% seen once. Germline loops: CDR1 SGDLS, CDR2 YYNGEE. The CDR3 loop spans 15 amino acids. Trimming took 4 bases from V and 10 from J, leaving 21 bases between them. Findings and limits, study-wide: Over 95% of naive TCR sequences appeared only once after error correction, unlike memory subsets.

The sequenced material came from effector memory CD4+ T cells from blood. Subset noted: effector memory, CD45RA- CD27-. J is TRBJ2-1 and V is TRBV9; maybe TRBD2 (6 bases). This TCR derives from a human donor in good health. This CDR3 is CASSPQTSTMGEQFF. The CDR3 bases are TGTGCCAGCAGCCCCCAGACTAGTACAATGGGCGAGCAGTTCTTC. The variable domain in full, with the rest retrieved from reference TRBV9 and TRBJ2-1, is DSGVTQTPKHLITATGQRVTLRCSPRSGDLSVYWYQQSLDQGLQFLIQYYNGEERAKGNILERFSAQQFPDLHSELNLSSLELGDSALYFCASSPQTSTMGEQFFGPGTRLTVL.